This T cell receptor (beta chain) was profiled in a study of PD-L1 blockade in urothelial cancer (dated by TCRdb to the late 2010s). For the wider study: Therapy was started in the mid-2010s for all patients, and atezolizumab 1,200 mg was administered intravenously every 3 weeks. About 85% of the roughly 30 patients were males with bladder-origin urothelial cancer, and about 60% of the roughly 29 reported a prior smoking history. An ECOG performance status of 0 or 1 was recorded for the patients, and 0 to 3 prior chemotherapy regimens had been received by the patients. Blood samples were analyzed 3 weeks after the start of treatment (second dose) and 6 weeks after the start of treatment. Blood samples gave a median of about 130,000 T cells and 82,636 unique TCRs, with a median clonality of about 0.078. An exploratory multi-omic analysis was conducted of the somatic, immune and clinical correlates of response to PD-L1 blockade with atezolizumab in urothelial cancer. TCR sequencing covered pretreatment tumor samples and matched, serially collected peripheral blood taken before and after atezolizumab treatment. Progression-free survival longer than 6 months counted as durable clinical benefit, and TCR features were additionally tested against both progression-free and overall survival. In the same patients, whole exome sequencing and RNA sequencing of pretreatment tumors were performed in addition to TCR sequencing. Nine patients achieved durable clinical benefit and approximately 20 did not. Around 29 patients had pretreatment blood TCR-seq, roughly 24 had at least one posttreatment blood collection, and roughly 24 had tumor TCR-seq.

In light of the paper, this sample's time point label describes: pretreatment peripheral blood. The cohort comprised nearly 30 patients with locally advanced or metastatic urothelial carcinoma treated at Memorial Sloan Kettering on a trial protocol. Peripheral blood mononuclear cells were collected pretreatment and during treatment, at between 1 and 8 total time points per patient. The Qiagen DNeasy Blood extraction kit was used to purify genomic DNA from total PBMCs and tumor samples. PBMCs were collected pretreatment and during treatment and were isolated and stored as previously described. To estimate absolute template abundance from read counts, synthetic TCR analog templates were spiked into each PCR. Using the immunoSEQ assay, TCRbeta CDR3 regions were amplified from genomic DNA with bias-controlled V and J gene primers. Rearranged TCRbeta segments were sequenced at approximately 20X coverage. On the authors' methods: Sequencing errors were corrected by clustering and CDR3s were annotated against IMGT to assign V, D and J genes. Downstream analyses used only productive TCRbeta rearrangements and left out out-of-frame or stop-codon sequences. Clonality was calculated as one minus the Shannon entropy normalized by the log of the number of unique productive sequences. Clones differing between time points or between blood and tumor were identified using Fisher's exact test with Benjamini-Hochberg correction, with an adjusted p below 0.01 applied as the threshold. Sourced from immuneACCESS, this table was stored by TCRdb with only in-frame sequences that have V and J called. A share of the clones is absent; for the studies checked, an unresolved V gene accounts for under half, and the remainder has no known explanation. V and J calls and clone size are given by that table; D and trimming were obtained from the DNA. This sample comprises some 87,000 clones, about nine tenths of them detected only once. About 2% of the sample belongs to the ten largest clones.

This clone was observed a single time. What antigen it recognizes has not been identified. No much larger clone exists at a distance of one base, and base qualities are not known. Relative to germline, V is 4 bases shorter and J is 7 bases shorter, with 4 bases between their ends. CDR3 length: 10 amino acids, cysteine to phenylalanine. The CDR3 DNA has 30 bases and is translated from base 1. CDR1 MDHEN and CDR2 SYDVKM are derived from the germline V gene. What the work shows at the level of the full study, not this receptor alone: Because the sample size was small (n of about 31) and many of the analyses were exploratory, the results are meant to be hypothesis-generating. Improved progression-free and overall survival was associated with having pretreatment peripheral blood TCR clonality below the median. Greater expansion of tumor-associated TCR clones in peripheral blood 3 weeks after the start of treatment was observed in patients with durable benefit (n of about 20, p = 0.022).

The sample in question was PBMCs, obtained around atezolizumab (anti-PD-L1) treatment. This receptor was obtained from a man aged 55 to 70 with urothelial cancer. The V and J genes are TRBV28 and TRBJ1-2, with no confidently assigned D gene. The CDR3 in this case is CASSSSGYTF. The sequenced DNA is TGTGCCAGCAGTTCTAGTGGCTACACCTTC.